The source of this T cell receptor beta chain is a study of cytomegalovirus exposure and HLA in healthy donors. Profiled with immunoSEQ multiplex PCR; TCRdb holds only in-frame clones, not every one. The table records approximately 82,000 clones, approximately 93% of them present only once. Trimming at V came to 11 bases and at J to 8 bases, leaving 14 bases not matched to a gene. Germline V gene sequence: CDR1 LNHDA, CDR2 SQIVND (reference sequence). The length of the CDR3 is 13 residues. The sequenced sample consisted of PBMCs. The sequence derives from a man younger than 35 in good health and CMV-seronegative. The chain recombines TRBV19 with TRBJ1-2; 7 bases agree with TRBD1. The CDR3 DNA sequence: TGTGCCTCCAAAACCCGGGACAGACAAGGCTACACCTTC. Its protein product is CASKTRDRQGYTF.